This is a list of T cell receptor beta chains from one sample in a study of read filtering for tumor transcriptome and immune sequencing. TCRdb passed the reads through MiXCR, listing each CDR3 protein once. The repertoire includes tens of thousands of distinct CDR3 sequences, 14% of them detected once, and less than 9% sits in the top ten. Sequencing was performed on a population of CD138-negative cells sorted from bone marrow. These receptors were taken from a donor at least 40 years old with multiple myeloma. The conserved cysteine and the conserved F or W are not part of the CDR3 here. Fields, in order: clone size, V gene, J gene, CDR3 protein. The size entry is marked missing in some rows and otherwise reads once, few, many or a size class.

many	TRBV10-2	TRBJ2-1	ASRPAQGVTYNEQF
many	TRBV7-9	TRBJ1-1	ASSSRPGTGRGTEAF
NA	TRBV7-9	TRBJ2-7	ASSLSQIYEQY
many	TRBV20-1	TRBJ1-5	SARDSRGQPQH
many	TRBV20-1	TRBJ1-1	SEGVNTEAF
many	TRBV30	TRBJ1-1	ARRPWGSNTEAF
NA	TRBV7-9	TRBJ2-1	ASSGGGVSYSVDSYNEQF
many	TRBV19	TRBJ2-1	ASSIWNYNEQF
NA	TRBV2	TRBJ1-6	ARSVTGSGSPLH
many	TRBV6-1	TRBJ1-1	ASSVSEGNTEAF
many	TRBV9	TRBJ2-5	ASSVQGQQETQY
many	TRBV7-9	TRBJ2-5	ASSVPGSETQY
many	TRBV21-1	TRBJ2-7	ASSKEGPLAGVYEQY
many	TRBV7-2	TRBJ2-3	ASSSLPGTDTQY
many	TRBV5-1	TRBJ2-2	ASSPTQGSSGELF
medium-sized	TRBV5-6	TRBJ2-1	ASSPVGGAVNNEQF
many	TRBV5-1	TRBJ2-1	ASIPGVGNEQF
many	TRBV20-1	TRBJ2-3	SAPPVSSGLSTDTQY
NA	TRBV29-1	TRBJ1-6	SVEDLWGSSHSPLH
NA	TRBV12-3/TRBV12-4	TRBJ2-3	ASSNELASGTQY
many	TRBV7-9	TRBJ1-5	ASSLGYSNQPQH
many	TRBV7-8	TRBJ2-5	ASSSERGAVQETQY
many	TRBV29-1	TRBJ2-3	SVLQSAGGYSTDTQY
many	TRBV2	TRBJ1-5	ASSEWTGGEPQH
NA	TRBV10-3	TRBJ2-6	AISLRQGASGANVLT
many	TRBV19	TRBJ1-4	ASSPDRVGGEKLF
many	TRBV27	TRBJ1-5	ASREAESNQPQR
many	TRBV28	TRBJ1-6	ASSHRDSNSPLH
many	TRBV20-1	TRBJ2-5	SASIAGAQY
many	TRBV20-1	TRBJ2-7	SARVWSSEQY
many	TRBV20-1	TRBJ1-2	SGSTSNYGYT
NA	TRBV4-2	TRBJ2-5	ASSQDFLEGGETQY
few	TRBV5-4	TRBJ2-3	ASSLLTGDTPY
many	TRBV9	TRBJ2-1	ASSAVAGGPEVKQF